This TCR beta chain was identified in a study of cytomegalovirus exposure and HLA in healthy donors. Vbeta (60) and Jbeta (13) primers were used in the PCR. The method was immunoSEQ multiplex PCR; TCRdb's version includes in-frame clones alone and lacks a portion of them. The sample lists about 180,000 clones; under 85% were seen once. The clonotype was recovered from a man between 18 and 29 years old in good health and CMV-seronegative. Sequenced sample: PBMCs.

CDR3 nucleotide sequence: TGTGCCAGCAGTGGAGGGCCCTTTAGCAATCAGCCCCAGCATTTT. Amino acids: CASSGGPFSNQPQHF. This chain uses TRBV6-1 with TRBJ1-5; D is uncertain. Per germline, CDR1 MNHNS and CDR2 SASEGT. The CDR3 runs to 15 residues. V lost 4 bases to trimming and J lost 0 bases, with 10 bases between them.